Sequencing of this TCR beta chain was carried out in a study of T cells expressing NK-cell markers. TCRdb reanalyzed the 5' RACE reads, giving one entry per CDR3 protein sequence and no DNA. This listing includes some 300,000 distinct CDR3 sequences. CDR3 length equals 15 residues. In germline, CDR1 is GTSNPN, CDR2 SVGIG (reference sequence). Regarding this clonotype: The antigen remains undetermined.

Findings and limits, study-wide: In several donors, dominant CD3+CD56+NKG2C+ clonotypes ranked among the top 10 CD8+ clonotypes. Whether expanded NKG2C+ T cell clones recognized HCMV stayed uncertain. In a handful of donors, dominant clonotypes made up about 25-65% of CD3+CD56-NKG2C+ cells.

The source material was blood T cells: a sorted CD56 or NKG2C T cell subset, CD4+ or CD8+ T cells, or bulk PBMC T cells (not recorded which). The chain carries TRBV30 and TRBJ2-3; without DNA, the TCRdb call of TRBD1 cannot be checked. The receptor's source is a man aged 18 to 30 in good health. CDR3 residues: CAWRVGDSLTDTQYF. Looking up the rest from reference TRBV30 and TRBJ2-3 gives the full variable domain: SQTIHQWPATLVQPVGSPLSLECTVEGTSNPNLYWYRQAAGRGLQLLFYSVGIGQISSEVPQNLSASRPQDRQFILSSKKLLLSDSGFYLCAWRVGDSLTDTQYFGPGTRLTVL.